The clone carrying this TCR beta chain was seen many times. Its antigen remains unidentified. These data are taken from a study of identical twins. Notes on the study in general: Fewer insertions marked abundant cord blood beta clonotypes; young adult naive trended weakly, memory not at all. The presence of invariant MAIT and iNKT cells could partly confound analyses of zero-insertion sequences. An excess of low generation probability was shown by twin-shared out-of-frame alpha sequences.

This CDR3 has 14 residues. The ends were cut back, 1 base at V and 10 bases at J, with 18 bases in the middle. Per germline, CDR1 SGHRS and CDR2 YFSETQ. TCRdb ran MiXCR on the 5' RACE reads and lists one entry per CDR3 protein. The sample carries hundreds of thousands of distinct CDR3 sequences, 8.6% recorded once. These data were also reused for a study on yellow fever vaccine responses in identical twins. That paper adds: Twins' vaccine T cell response reportedly seemed partly convergent, partly personalized.

J is TRBJ2-7 and V is TRBV5-1; D might be TRBD1 or TRBD2, each matching 6 bases. Material for sequencing was PBMCs. The source of this sequence is a woman between 18 and 29 years old in good health. CDR3 sequence: CASSLRPGEEGQYF. The CDR3 DNA sequence: TGCGCCAGCAGCTTGCGCCCAGGGGAGGAGGGCCAGTACTTC.